The sequence of this T cell receptor (beta chain) was determined in a study of cytomegalovirus exposure and HLA in healthy donors. Background on the study: Within the Caucasian-associated ancestry cluster were approximately 77% of the approximately 400 genotyped donors. General study points: Some public TCRs appeared in many individuals, while most sequences were rare. A link between a missense DCLRE1C variant and TCR beta V- and J-gene trimming emerged from a later analysis.

The CDR3 covers 15 residues. CDR1 is SGHNT and CDR2 is YENEEA in the germline V gene. The germline V and J ends were trimmed by 5 bases and 7 bases, with 21 bases remaining between them. With 60 Vbeta and 13 Jbeta primers, the PCR was carried out. TCRdb keeps only in-frame clones here, not all; method: immunoSEQ multiplex PCR. Of approximately 220,000 clones in the sample, roughly 85% were seen once. In the case of this clone: Antigen specificity is unknown.

Although they were nominally healthy when sampled, donors likely had unrecorded immune exposures. V gene TRBV11-3 combines with J gene TRBJ2-7; D perhaps matches TRBD2 (8 bases). The TCR was taken from a man aged 18-30 years in good health and CMV-seronegative. Sequenced: PBMCs. The CDR3 loop is CASSPGGSGVEEQYF. The CDR3 DNA follows: TGTGCCAGCAGCCCAGGGGGTAGCGGGGTCGAGGAGCAGTACTTC. The full variable domain, in which reference TRBV11-3 and TRBJ2-7 provide the parts outside the CDR3, is EAGVVQSPRYKIIEKKQPVAFWCNPISGHNTLYWYLQNLGQGPELLIRYENEEAVDDSQLPKDRFSAERLKGVDSTLKIQPAELGDSAVYLCASSPGGSGVEEQYFGPGTRLTVT.